One sample yielded the 6 T cell receptor beta chains listed below, sequenced in a study of blood T cell repertoires in COVID-19. Measured with immunoSEQ multiplex PCR; TCRdb has only the in-frame clones, and not every one. The data hold about 250,000 clones, with about 90% observed a single time. Specimen: peripheral blood. The receptors were sampled from a woman aged 55-70 years with COVID-19, enrolled during active disease.

The gene calls are TRBV9 and TRBJ1-4, with TRBD1 matching over 9 bases. The CDR3 is 18 residues long. Unmatched junction bases numbered 12, after V lost 3 bases and J lost 3 bases. Germline CDR1 is SGDLS and CDR2 is YYNGEE. The DNA of the CDR3 is TGTGCCAGCAGCGCCGGGACAGGGTGGGTTGGGGCTAATGAAAAACTGTTTTTT. Its translation is CASSAGTGWVGANEKLFF.

The J gene is TRBJ1-2, the V gene TRBV5-1; D uncertain. CDR1 and CDR2 from the germline V gene are SGHRS and YFSETQ. The CDR3 has 13 residues. V was cut by 4 bases and J by 8 bases, with 15 bases left in between. CDR3 DNA: TGCGCCAGCAGCCTTCGCGACACGCGCGGCTACACCTTC. Its protein is CASSLRDTRGYTF.

V is TRBV2 and J is TRBJ2-1; 7 bases match TRBD1. The trim removed 5 bases at V and 2 bases at J, leaving 9 bases unmatched. Germline V gene sequence: CDR1 SNHLY, CDR2 FYNNEI. The CDR3 contains 16 residues. The CDR3 protein is CASSLTGTATYNEQFF. CDR3 nucleotide sequence: TGTGCCAGCAGTCTAACCGGGACAGCTACCTACAATGAGCAGTTCTTC.

V gene TRBV12-5 combines with J gene TRBJ2-1; D is undetermined. V lost 2 bases to trimming and J lost 4 bases, with 12 bases between them. The CDR3 sequence is 15 residues long. Germline V gives CDR1 LGHNT, CDR2 FRNRAP. CDR3 sequence reads: CASGLPYDWYNEQFF. CDR3 DNA: TGTGCTAGTGGTTTGCCCTATGACTGGTACAATGAGCAGTTCTTC.

The J gene is TRBJ1-4, the V gene TRBV25-1, with 7 bases aligning to TRBD1. The CDR3 sequence is 14 residues long. Germline V gene lookup returns CDR1 MGHDK and CDR2 SYGVNS. Unmatched junction bases numbered 1, after V lost 6 bases and J lost 0 bases. For the CDR3, the DNA is TGTGCCAGCAGAGGGACAGCAACTAATGAAAAACTGTTTTTT. Translated: CASRGTATNEKLFF.

The chain uses TRBV7-2 and TRBJ2-1; 9 nucleotides line up with TRBD1. J gave up 15 bases and V 2 bases, and 11 bases lay outside the gene matches. This CDR3 has 14 residues. Germline lookup yields CDR1 SGHTA and CDR2 FQGNSA. The CDR3 sequence: CASSLWAPGQGLFF. The CDR3, as DNA: TGTGCCAGCAGCTTATGGGCCCCGGGACAGGGTTTGTTCTTC.